This T cell receptor beta chain was sequenced during a study of siplizumab effects on memory and regulatory T cells. Broader study findings: Tregs that proliferated in siplizumab cultures did not have their suppressive function confirmed. The alloresponse seemed to draw substantially on naive T cells, which appeared more diverse than memory cells. Alloreactive CD4+ clones that could be mapped were on average approximately 69% Treg-derived with siplizumab, against 25% to 30% in controls. Roughly 75-97% of dividing CD4+ or CD8+ clones were without an attributable naive or memory phenotype.

Remarks on this clone: What it binds is unknown.

This CDR3 comprises 16 residues. Germline V gene lookup returns CDR1 SSHAT and CDR2 FNYEAQ (reference sequence). V was pared by 2 bases and J by 0 bases, with 13 bases between. Sequencing was performed with immunoSEQ multiplex PCR; in TCRdb, only in-frame clones are kept and a portion is missing. The sample includes roughly 40,000 clones, around 90% of them seen just once. Sequences were obtained from naive CD4+ T cells sorted from blood. The receptor comes from a human donor in good health. The V gene is TRBV7-7, the J gene TRBJ1-1; D possibly corresponds to TRBD1 (5 bases). CDR3 protein: CASSLLSTDLNTEAFF. The DNA of the CDR3 is TGTGCCAGCAGCTTATTATCGACAGACTTGAACACTGAAGCTTTCTTT. Using reference TRBV7-7 and TRBJ1-1 for the parts outside the CDR3, the full variable domain is GAGVSQSPRYKVTKRGQDVTLRCDPISSHATLYWYQQALGQGPEFLTYFNYEAQPDKSGLPSDRFSAERPEGSISTLTIQRTEQRDSAMYRCASSLLSTDLNTEAFFGQGTRLTVV.